This is a list of T cell receptor beta chains from one sample in a study of OX40 agonist ivuxolimab in advanced cancers. The repertoire was sequenced with immunoSEQ multiplex PCR; TCRdb's copy has only in-frame clones and lacks some. In the table there are roughly 120,000 clones, around 93% of which are singletons. The sequencing here drew on CD4+ or CD8+ T cells sorted from blood, taken in a trial of the OX40 agonist ivuxolimab. The receptor source for this set is an adult with an advanced solid tumor such as melanoma, head and neck, liver or kidney cancer. The CDR3 runs from the conserved cysteine through the conserved F or W. The order of the fields is D gene, V gene, J gene, clone size, CDR3 protein, CDR3 DNA. D genes are given only for firm matches. Size tells how often a clone was seen (once, few, many) or the class of an expanded clone, and some rows leave it out.

D gene: TRBD1
V gene: TRBV19
J gene: TRBJ1-3
clone size: -
CDR3 protein: CASSSPGGSGNTIYF
CDR3 DNA: TGTGCCAGTAGTTCCCCAGGGGGGTCTGGAAACACCATATATTTT

D gene: TRBD2
V gene: TRBV7-2
J gene: TRBJ2-3
clone size: -
CDR3 protein: CASSLGLAGLTDTQYF
CDR3 DNA: TGTGCCAGCAGCTTGGGACTAGCGGGGCTCACAGATACGCAGTATTTT

D gene: TRBD1
V gene: TRBV27
J gene: TRBJ1-5
clone size: -
CDR3 protein: CASSQGMGQPQHF
CDR3 DNA: TGTGCCAGTTCACAGGGGATGGGTCAGCCCCAGCATTTT

D gene: -
V gene: TRBV29-1
J gene: TRBJ2-2
clone size: -
CDR3 protein: CSAGGGATGELFF
CDR3 DNA: TGCAGCGCTGGCGGAGGGGCCACCGGGGAGCTGTTTTTT

D gene: TRBD1
V gene: TRBV28
J gene: TRBJ1-3
clone size: -
CDR3 protein: CASSNRGAGNTIYF
CDR3 DNA: TGTGCCAGCAGCAACAGGGGAGCTGGAAACACCATATATTTT

D gene: -
V gene: TRBV28
J gene: TRBJ1-2
clone size: -
CDR3 protein: CASRSYGYTF
CDR3 DNA: TGTGCCAGCAGGTCCTATGGCTACACCTTC

D gene: -
V gene: TRBV28
J gene: TRBJ2-5
clone size: once
CDR3 protein: CASTPLGGAAQETQYF
CDR3 DNA: TGTGCCAGCACCCCTTTAGGGGGGGCGGCCCAAGAGACCCAGTACTTC

D gene: -
V gene: TRBV6-5
J gene: TRBJ1-3
clone size: -
CDR3 protein: CASSYSPASGNTIYF
CDR3 DNA: TGTGCCAGCAGTTACTCTCCAGCATCAGGAAACACCATATATTTT

D gene: TRBD1
V gene: TRBV28
J gene: TRBJ2-7
clone size: -
CDR3 protein: CASSQPGQGTYEQYF
CDR3 DNA: TGTGCCAGCAGCCAACCGGGACAGGGTACCTACGAGCAGTACTTC

D gene: -
V gene: TRBV4-3
J gene: TRBJ1-5
clone size: -
CDR3 protein: CASNAGYGNSNQPQHF
CDR3 DNA: TGCGCCAGCAACGCAGGGTACGGGAATAGCAATCAGCCCCAGCATTTT

D gene: -
V gene: TRBV11-2
J gene: TRBJ1-5
clone size: -
CDR3 protein: CASSSAGSNQPQHF
CDR3 DNA: TGTGCCAGCAGCTCCGCAGGGAGCAATCAGCCCCAGCATTTT

D gene: -
V gene: TRBV9
J gene: TRBJ1-6
clone size: -
CDR3 protein: CASSLRSSSYNSPLHF
CDR3 DNA: TGTGCCAGCAGCTTGAGGTCGAGCTCCTATAATTCACCCCTCCACTTT

D gene: -
V gene: TRBV9
J gene: TRBJ1-5
clone size: -
CDR3 protein: CASSRREGIKFQPQHF
CDR3 DNA: TGTGCCAGCAGCCGGCGGGAAGGGATTAAGTTTCAGCCCCAGCATTTT

D gene: TRBD1
V gene: TRBV5-1
J gene: TRBJ2-7
clone size: -
CDR3 protein: CASSPRDRVYEQYF
CDR3 DNA: TGCGCCAGCAGCCCCCGGGACAGGGTCTACGAGCAGTACTTC

D gene: TRBD2
V gene: TRBV11-2
J gene: TRBJ2-3
clone size: once
CDR3 protein: CASSLGTSGRTDTQYF
CDR3 DNA: TGTGCCAGCAGCTTGGGGACTAGCGGCCGCACAGATACGCAGTATTTT

D gene: TRBD1
V gene: TRBV5-4
J gene: TRBJ1-3
clone size: -
CDR3 protein: CASSLNRGGSGNTIYF
CDR3 DNA: TGTGCCAGCAGCTTGAACAGGGGCGGCTCTGGAAACACCATATATTTT

D gene: -
V gene: TRBV27
J gene: TRBJ1-6
clone size: -
CDR3 protein: CASSLGGSNSPLHF
CDR3 DNA: TGTGCCAGCAGTTTAGGAGGGTCTAATTCACCCCTCCACTTT

D gene: TRBD1
V gene: TRBV14
J gene: TRBJ2-1
clone size: -
CDR3 protein: CASSQEGGSWYNEQFF
CDR3 DNA: TGTGCCAGCAGCCAAGAAGGGGGCTCGTGGTACAATGAGCAGTTCTTC

D gene: TRBD2
V gene: TRBV29-1
J gene: TRBJ2-3
clone size: -
CDR3 protein: CSVDVLAGVGDTQYF
CDR3 DNA: TGCAGCGTTGACGTACTAGCGGGCGTGGGAGATACGCAGTATTTT

D gene: TRBD1
V gene: TRBV28
J gene: TRBJ1-1
clone size: -
CDR3 protein: CASRQGGTEAFF
CDR3 DNA: TGTGCCAGCAGGCAGGGGGGAACTGAAGCTTTCTTT

D gene: -
V gene: TRBV7-2
J gene: TRBJ1-1
clone size: -
CDR3 protein: CASSFHRSNTEAFF
CDR3 DNA: TGTGCCAGCAGCTTTCACAGATCAAACACTGAAGCTTTCTTT

D gene: TRBD2
V gene: TRBV5-6
J gene: TRBJ2-7
clone size: -
CDR3 protein: CASSFFGRPYEQYF
CDR3 DNA: TGTGCCAGCAGCTTCTTCGGGAGGCCCTACGAGCAGTACTTC

D gene: -
V gene: TRBV30
J gene: TRBJ2-7
clone size: few
CDR3 protein: CAWMRGYEQYF
CDR3 DNA: TGTGCCTGGATGCGGGGATACGAGCAGTACTTC

D gene: -
V gene: TRBV18
J gene: TRBJ2-7
clone size: -
CDR3 protein: CASSPAVVPEQYF
CDR3 DNA: TGTGCCAGCTCACCAGCAGTGGTTCCCGAGCAGTACTTC

D gene: TRBD1
V gene: TRBV7-9
J gene: TRBJ2-3
clone size: -
CDR3 protein: CASSPTGGSDTQYF
CDR3 DNA: TGTGCCAGCAGCCCGACAGGGGGCTCAGATACGCAGTATTTT

D gene: TRBD2
V gene: TRBV9
J gene: TRBJ2-3
clone size: -
CDR3 protein: CASSARGGWIGTDTQYF
CDR3 DNA: TGTGCCAGCAGCGCCCGCGGGGGGTGGATCGGCACAGATACGCAGTATTTT

D gene: -
V gene: TRBV18
J gene: TRBJ1-4
clone size: -
CDR3 protein: CASHEAQGSNEKLFF
CDR3 DNA: TGTGCCAGCCACGAAGCCCAGGGGTCTAATGAAAAACTGTTTTTT

D gene: TRBD2
V gene: TRBV7-2
J gene: TRBJ2-7
clone size: -
CDR3 protein: CASSLSTSGSHEQYF
CDR3 DNA: TGTGCCAGCAGCTTAAGCACTAGCGGGAGCCACGAGCAGTACTTC

D gene: TRBD1
V gene: TRBV5-1
J gene: TRBJ1-2
clone size: once
CDR3 protein: CASSLDGQGYGYTF
CDR3 DNA: TGCGCCAGCAGCTTGGATGGACAGGGATATGGCTACACCTTC

D gene: -
V gene: TRBV7-6
J gene: TRBJ1-4
clone size: once
CDR3 protein: CASSGGATTNEKLFF
CDR3 DNA: TGTGCCAGCAGCGGAGGGGCGACAACTAATGAAAAACTGTTTTTT

D gene: -
V gene: TRBV29-1
J gene: TRBJ2-1
clone size: -
CDR3 protein: CSVGLIREQAQFF
CDR3 DNA: TGCAGCGTCGGCTTAATCCGGGAACAGGCGCAGTTCTTC

D gene: -
V gene: TRBV5-1
J gene: TRBJ1-4
clone size: -
CDR3 protein: CASSFTAGRNEKLFF
CDR3 DNA: TGCGCCAGCAGCTTCACGGCAGGACGGAATGAAAAACTGTTTTTT

D gene: -
V gene: TRBV5-1
J gene: TRBJ1-2
clone size: -
CDR3 protein: CASSQTSGQGYTF
CDR3 DNA: TGCGCCAGCAGCCAGACCTCGGGTCAAGGCTACACCTTC

D gene: -
V gene: TRBV11-3
J gene: TRBJ1-4
clone size: -
CDR3 protein: CASKESSSGTVYEKLFF
CDR3 DNA: TGTGCCAGCAAGGAATCGAGCAGTGGGACGGTCTATGAAAAACTGTTTTTT

D gene: -
V gene: TRBV6-4
J gene: TRBJ2-1
clone size: -
CDR3 protein: CASSDSGTGEQFF
CDR3 DNA: TGTGCCAGCAGTGACTCAGGGACCGGGGAGCAGTTCTTC

D gene: -
V gene: TRBV28
J gene: TRBJ1-2
clone size: -
CDR3 protein: CASRYGPWAYGYTF
CDR3 DNA: TGTGCCAGCAGATACGGACCCTGGGCGTATGGCTACACCTTC

D gene: -
V gene: TRBV9
J gene: TRBJ2-2
clone size: -
CDR3 protein: CASTYYSNTGELFF
CDR3 DNA: TGTGCCAGCACCTACTACTCCAACACCGGGGAGCTGTTTTTT

D gene: TRBD1
V gene: TRBV7-8
J gene: TRBJ1-5
clone size: -
CDR3 protein: CASSLTGGSNQPQHF
CDR3 DNA: TGTGCCAGCAGCTTAACAGGGGGTAGCAATCAGCCCCAGCATTTT

D gene: TRBD2
V gene: TRBV6-5
J gene: TRBJ2-7
clone size: -
CDR3 protein: CASSYSLAGGYEQYF
CDR3 DNA: TGTGCCAGCAGTTACTCGCTAGCGGGAGGATACGAGCAGTACTTC

D gene: -
V gene: TRBV7-2
J gene: TRBJ2-1
clone size: -
CDR3 protein: CASSVPTLTYNEQFF
CDR3 DNA: TGTGCCAGCAGCGTTCCGACTTTAACCTACAATGAGCAGTTCTTC

D gene: -
V gene: TRBV28
J gene: TRBJ1-2
clone size: -
CDR3 protein: CASSSLFTTRNYGYTF
CDR3 DNA: TGTGCCAGCAGTTCCCTCTTTACGACCCGTAACTATGGCTACACCTTC

D gene: -
V gene: TRBV18
J gene: TRBJ1-5
clone size: -
CDR3 protein: CASSPETDYQPQHF
CDR3 DNA: TGTGCCAGCTCACCGGAGACTGACTATCAGCCCCAGCATTTT

D gene: TRBD1
V gene: TRBV18
J gene: TRBJ1-1
clone size: -
CDR3 protein: CASSLGQGRGNTEAFF
CDR3 DNA: TGTGCCAGCTCACTCGGACAGGGTCGGGGGAACACTGAAGCTTTCTTT

D gene: TRBD1
V gene: TRBV11-2
J gene: TRBJ1-5
clone size: -
CDR3 protein: CASSPGQLSNQPQHF
CDR3 DNA: TGTGCCAGCAGCCCGGGACAGCTCAGCAATCAGCCCCAGCATTTT

D gene: TRBD2
V gene: TRBV10-3
J gene: TRBJ2-2
clone size: -
CDR3 protein: CAVRRETSGSEGGELFF
CDR3 DNA: TGTGCCGTCAGGCGGGAGACTAGCGGGAGTGAGGGCGGGGAGCTGTTTTTT

D gene: -
V gene: TRBV11-2
J gene: TRBJ2-1
clone size: -
CDR3 protein: CASSSGYNEQFF
CDR3 DNA: TGTGCCAGCAGCTCAGGGTACAATGAGCAGTTCTTC

D gene: -
V gene: TRBV28
J gene: TRBJ2-7
clone size: -
CDR3 protein: CASSPGTYRYEQYF
CDR3 DNA: TGTGCCAGCAGTCCCGGGACTTACCGATACGAGCAGTACTTC

D gene: -
V gene: TRBV5-1
J gene: TRBJ1-1
clone size: -
CDR3 protein: CASSLLLGEAFF
CDR3 DNA: TGTGCCAGCAGCCTACTATTAGGGGAAGCTTTCTTT

D gene: TRBD2
V gene: TRBV7-3
J gene: TRBJ2-3
clone size: -
CDR3 protein: CASSSGGTSGTDTQYF
CDR3 DNA: TGTGCCAGCAGCTCCGGAGGGACTAGCGGCACAGATACGCAGTATTTT

D gene: TRBD1
V gene: TRBV5-1
J gene: TRBJ2-6
clone size: -
CDR3 protein: CASSPGTGAGANVLTF
CDR3 DNA: TGCGCCAGCAGCCCCGGGACAGGGGCCGGGGCCAACGTCCTGACTTTC

D gene: TRBD1
V gene: TRBV9
J gene: TRBJ1-3
clone size: -
CDR3 protein: CASSGGTGSSGNTIYF
CDR3 DNA: TGTGCCAGCAGCGGGGGGACAGGTTCCTCTGGAAACACCATATATTTT

D gene: -
V gene: TRBV13
J gene: TRBJ1-1
clone size: once
CDR3 protein: CASSLDPDANTEAFF
CDR3 DNA: TGTGCCAGCAGCTTAGACCCAGACGCTAACACTGAAGCTTTCTTT

D gene: TRBD2
V gene: TRBV19
J gene: TRBJ2-1
clone size: -
CDR3 protein: CASSMGTSNEQFF
CDR3 DNA: TGTGCCAGTAGTATGGGGACTAGCAATGAGCAGTTCTTC

D gene: -
V gene: TRBV5-1
J gene: TRBJ2-7
clone size: -
CDR3 protein: CASSLATGLTYEQYF
CDR3 DNA: TGCGCCAGCAGCTTGGCGACAGGTCTAACCTACGAGCAGTACTTC

D gene: -
V gene: TRBV5-1
J gene: TRBJ2-7
clone size: -
CDR3 protein: CASSVRDSSYEQYF
CDR3 DNA: TGCGCCAGCAGTGTGCGGGATAGCTCCTACGAGCAGTACTTC

D gene: TRBD1
V gene: TRBV19
J gene: TRBJ1-1
clone size: -
CDR3 protein: CASNIRDRVTEAFF
CDR3 DNA: TGTGCCAGTAACATCCGGGACAGGGTCACTGAAGCTTTCTTT

D gene: -
V gene: TRBV5-5
J gene: TRBJ1-5
clone size: -
CDR3 protein: CASSLRGDSNQPQHF
CDR3 DNA: TGTGCCAGCAGCTTGAGAGGGGATAGCAATCAGCCCCAGCATTTT

D gene: -
V gene: TRBV5-1
J gene: TRBJ2-3
clone size: once
CDR3 protein: CASSSDTNTQYF
CDR3 DNA: TGCGCCAGCAGCTCCGACACTAATACGCAGTATTTT

D gene: TRBD1
V gene: TRBV18
J gene: TRBJ1-2
clone size: -
CDR3 protein: CASSPQGADYGYTF
CDR3 DNA: TGTGCCAGCTCACCCCAGGGGGCGGACTATGGCTACACCTTC